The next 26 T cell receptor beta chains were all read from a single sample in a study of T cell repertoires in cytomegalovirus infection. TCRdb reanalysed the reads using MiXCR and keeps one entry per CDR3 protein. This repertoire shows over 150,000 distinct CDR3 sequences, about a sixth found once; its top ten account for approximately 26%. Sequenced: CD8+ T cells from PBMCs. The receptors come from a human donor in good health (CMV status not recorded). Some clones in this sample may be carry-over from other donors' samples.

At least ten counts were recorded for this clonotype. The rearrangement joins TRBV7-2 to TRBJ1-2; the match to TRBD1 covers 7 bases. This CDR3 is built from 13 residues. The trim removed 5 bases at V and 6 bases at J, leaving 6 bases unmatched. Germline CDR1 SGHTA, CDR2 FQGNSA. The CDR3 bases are TGTGCCAGCAGCCGATACGACAGGGATGGCTACACCTTC. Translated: CASSRYDRDGYTF. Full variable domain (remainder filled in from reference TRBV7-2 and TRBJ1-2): GAGVSQSPSNKVTEKGKDVELRCDPISGHTALYWYRQSLGQGLEFLIYFQGNSAPDKSGLPSDRFSAERTGGSVSTLTIQRTQQEDSAVYLCASSRYDRDGYTFGSGTRLTVV.

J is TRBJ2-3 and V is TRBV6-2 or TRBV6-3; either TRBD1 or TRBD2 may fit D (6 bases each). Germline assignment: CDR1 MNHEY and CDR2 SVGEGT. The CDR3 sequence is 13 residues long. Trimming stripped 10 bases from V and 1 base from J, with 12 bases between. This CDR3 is CATRGRGTDTQYF. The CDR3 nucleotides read TGTGCCACACGGGGGCGGGGCACAGATACGCAGTATTTT.

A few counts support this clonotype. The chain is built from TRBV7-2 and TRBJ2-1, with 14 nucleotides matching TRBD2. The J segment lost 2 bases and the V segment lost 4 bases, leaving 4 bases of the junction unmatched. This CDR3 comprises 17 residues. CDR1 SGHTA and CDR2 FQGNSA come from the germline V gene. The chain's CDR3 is CASSSRTSGGPYNEQFF. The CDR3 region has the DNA TGTGCCAGCAGCTCCAGGACTAGCGGGGGGCCCTACAATGAGCAGTTCTTC.

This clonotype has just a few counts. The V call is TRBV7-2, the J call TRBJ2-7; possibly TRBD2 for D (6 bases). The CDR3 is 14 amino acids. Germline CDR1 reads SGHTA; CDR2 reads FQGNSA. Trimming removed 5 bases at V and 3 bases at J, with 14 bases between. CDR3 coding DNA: TGTGCCAGCAGCCAAGCCGGGAGCCTCTACGAGCAGTACTTC. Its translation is CASSQAGSLYEQYF. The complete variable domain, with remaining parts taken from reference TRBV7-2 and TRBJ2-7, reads GAGVSQSPSNKVTEKGKDVELRCDPISGHTALYWYRQSLGQGLEFLIYFQGNSAPDKSGLPSDRFSAERTGGSVSTLTIQRTQQEDSAVYLCASSQAGSLYEQYFGPGTRLTVT.

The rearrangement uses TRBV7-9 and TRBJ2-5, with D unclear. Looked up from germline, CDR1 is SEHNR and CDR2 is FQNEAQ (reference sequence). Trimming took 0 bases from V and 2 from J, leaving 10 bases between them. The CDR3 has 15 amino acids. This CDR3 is CASSLASTEQETQYF. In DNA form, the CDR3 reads TGTGCCAGCAGCTTAGCGAGTACGGAACAAGAGACCCAGTACTTC.

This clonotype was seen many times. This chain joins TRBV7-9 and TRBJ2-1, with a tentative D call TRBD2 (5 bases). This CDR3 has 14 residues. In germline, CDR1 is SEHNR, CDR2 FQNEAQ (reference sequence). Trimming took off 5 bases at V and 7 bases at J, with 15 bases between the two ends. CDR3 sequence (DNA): TGTGCCAGCAGCCCCAGCGGAGCCGGAAATGAGCAGTTCTTC. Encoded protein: CASSPSGAGNEQFF.

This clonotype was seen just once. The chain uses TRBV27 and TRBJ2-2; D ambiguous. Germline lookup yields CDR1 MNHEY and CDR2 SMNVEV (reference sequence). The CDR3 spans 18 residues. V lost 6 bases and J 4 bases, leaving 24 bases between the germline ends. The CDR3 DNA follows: TGTGCCAGCAGCTGGCGTGAATTACAGTCGGGTCCCACCGGGGAGCTGTTTTTT. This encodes CASSWRELQSGPTGELFF.

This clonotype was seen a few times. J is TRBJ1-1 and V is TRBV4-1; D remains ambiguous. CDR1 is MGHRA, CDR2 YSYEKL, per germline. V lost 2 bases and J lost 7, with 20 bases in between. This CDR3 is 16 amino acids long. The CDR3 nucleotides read TGCGCCAGCAGCCAATTCGAAAGAACATCGGTACATGAAGCTTTCTTT. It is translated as CASSQFERTSVHEAFF.

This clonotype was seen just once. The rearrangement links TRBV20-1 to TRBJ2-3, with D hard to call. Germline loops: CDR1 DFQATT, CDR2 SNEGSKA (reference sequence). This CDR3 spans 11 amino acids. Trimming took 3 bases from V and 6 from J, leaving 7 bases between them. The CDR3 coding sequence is TGCAGTGCTAGCCCCCCGGATACGCAGTATTTT. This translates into CSASPPDTQYF.

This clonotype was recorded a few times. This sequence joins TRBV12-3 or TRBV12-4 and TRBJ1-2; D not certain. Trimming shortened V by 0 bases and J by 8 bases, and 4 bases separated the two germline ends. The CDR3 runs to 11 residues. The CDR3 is CASSLAQGYTF. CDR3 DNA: TGTGCCAGCAGTTTAGCACAAGGCTACACCTTC.

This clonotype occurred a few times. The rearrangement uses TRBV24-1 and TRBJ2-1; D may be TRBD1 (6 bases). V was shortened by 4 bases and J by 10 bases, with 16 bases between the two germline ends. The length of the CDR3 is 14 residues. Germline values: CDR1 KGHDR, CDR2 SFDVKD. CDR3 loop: CATSDVASGTEQFF. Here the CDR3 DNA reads TGTGCCACCAGTGACGTAGCTTCTGGGACAGAGCAGTTCTTC.

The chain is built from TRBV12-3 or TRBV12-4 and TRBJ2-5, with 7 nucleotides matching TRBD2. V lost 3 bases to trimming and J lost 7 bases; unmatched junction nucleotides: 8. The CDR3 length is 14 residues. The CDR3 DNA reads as TGTGCCAGCAGTTTCGGACTAGTCGGGGGGACCCAGTACTTC. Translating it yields CASSFGLVGGTQYF.

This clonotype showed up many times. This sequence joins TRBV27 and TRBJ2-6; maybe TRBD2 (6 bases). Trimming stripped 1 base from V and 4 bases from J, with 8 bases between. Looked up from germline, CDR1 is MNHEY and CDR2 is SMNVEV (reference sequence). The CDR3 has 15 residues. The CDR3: CASSLWGDGANVLTF. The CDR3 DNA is TGTGCCAGCAGTTTATGGGGGGACGGGGCCAACGTCCTGACTTTC.

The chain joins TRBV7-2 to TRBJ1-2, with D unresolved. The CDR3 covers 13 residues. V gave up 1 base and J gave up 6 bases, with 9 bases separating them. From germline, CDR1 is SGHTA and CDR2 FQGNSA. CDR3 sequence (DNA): TGTGCCAGCAGCTTAGGCAGAAAAGATGGCTACACCTTC. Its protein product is CASSLGRKDGYTF.

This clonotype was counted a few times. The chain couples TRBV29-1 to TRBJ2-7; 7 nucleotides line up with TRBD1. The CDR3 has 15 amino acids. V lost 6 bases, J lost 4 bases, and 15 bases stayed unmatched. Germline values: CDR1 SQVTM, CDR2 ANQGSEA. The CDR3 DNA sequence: TGCAGCGTCGCCCTCCCGGGACAGAGCGCATACGAGCAGTACTTC. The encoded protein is CSVALPGQSAYEQYF.

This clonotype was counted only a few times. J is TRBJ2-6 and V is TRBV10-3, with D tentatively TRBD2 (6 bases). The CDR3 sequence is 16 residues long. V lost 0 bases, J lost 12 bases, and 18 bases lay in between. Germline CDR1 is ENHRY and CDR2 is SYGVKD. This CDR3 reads CAISESSRRDFGVLTF. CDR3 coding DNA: TGTGCCATCAGTGAGTCTTCCCGGAGGGATTTCGGCGTCCTGACTTTC.

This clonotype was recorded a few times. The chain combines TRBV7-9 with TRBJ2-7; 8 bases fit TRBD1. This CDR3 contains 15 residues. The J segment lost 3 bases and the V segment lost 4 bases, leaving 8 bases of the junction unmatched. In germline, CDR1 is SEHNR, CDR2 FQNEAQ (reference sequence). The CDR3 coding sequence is TGTGCCAGCAGCTCCTATGACAGGGGTTTCTACGAGCAGTACTTC. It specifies CASSSYDRGFYEQYF.

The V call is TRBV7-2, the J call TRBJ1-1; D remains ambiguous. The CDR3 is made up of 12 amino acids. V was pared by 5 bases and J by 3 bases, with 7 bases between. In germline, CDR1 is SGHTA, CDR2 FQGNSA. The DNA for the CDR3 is TGTGCCAGCAGCCCTACATACACTGAAGCTTTCTTT. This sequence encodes CASSPTYTEAFF.

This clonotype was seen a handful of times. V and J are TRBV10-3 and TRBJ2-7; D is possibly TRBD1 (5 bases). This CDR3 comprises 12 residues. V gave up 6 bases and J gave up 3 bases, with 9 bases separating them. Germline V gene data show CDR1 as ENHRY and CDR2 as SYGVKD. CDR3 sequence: CAIRTEHYEQYF. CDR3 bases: TGTGCCATCAGGACAGAACACTACGAGCAGTACTTC.

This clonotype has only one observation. The CDR3 is CASSPWTGYEKLFF. CDR3 nucleotides: TGCGCCAGCAGCCCTTGGACAGGGTACGAAAAACTGTTTTTT. The chain employs TRBV5-1 and TRBJ1-4; 8 bases align to TRBD1. The germline gives CDR1 SGHRS, CDR2 YFSETQ. The CDR3 extends over 14 amino acids. Trimming took 4 bases from V and 8 from J; bases not matched to a gene: 7.

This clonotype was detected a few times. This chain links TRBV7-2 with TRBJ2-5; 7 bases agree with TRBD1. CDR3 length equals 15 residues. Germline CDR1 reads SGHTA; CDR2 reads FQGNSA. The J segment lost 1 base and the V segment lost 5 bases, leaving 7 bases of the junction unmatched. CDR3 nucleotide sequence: TGTGCCAGCAGCCCCAGGGGGTATAGCCAAGAGACCCAGTACTTC. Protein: CASSPRGYSQETQYF.

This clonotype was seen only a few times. CDR3 DNA sequence: TGTGCCAGCAGCCGAGGGGTGGTCAACTCACCCCTCCACTTT. Translating it yields CASSRGVVNSPLHF. The chain employs TRBV7-9 and TRBJ1-6; D is perhaps TRBD1 (5 bases). V lost 5 bases, J lost 10 bases, and 15 bases lay in between. Looked up from germline, CDR1 is SEHNR and CDR2 is FQNEAQ (reference sequence). The CDR3 loop spans 14 amino acids.

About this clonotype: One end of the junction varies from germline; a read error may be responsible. CDR3 nucleotides: TGTGCCAGCAGCCAAGTACGAACAGGGAATAATTCACCCCTCCACTTT. Encoded protein: CASSQVRTGNNSPLHF. This sequence joins TRBV4-1 and TRBJ1-6; D is perhaps TRBD1 (6 bases). The CDR3 contains 16 residues. Germline-derived CDR1 and CDR2 are MGHRA and YSYEKL.

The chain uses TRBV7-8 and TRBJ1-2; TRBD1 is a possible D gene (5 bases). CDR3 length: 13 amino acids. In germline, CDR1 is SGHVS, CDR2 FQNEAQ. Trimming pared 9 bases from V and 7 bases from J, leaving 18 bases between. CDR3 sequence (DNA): TGTGCCAGTCTGGGCAGGGAGGGGTCTGGCTACACCTTC. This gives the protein CASLGREGSGYTF.

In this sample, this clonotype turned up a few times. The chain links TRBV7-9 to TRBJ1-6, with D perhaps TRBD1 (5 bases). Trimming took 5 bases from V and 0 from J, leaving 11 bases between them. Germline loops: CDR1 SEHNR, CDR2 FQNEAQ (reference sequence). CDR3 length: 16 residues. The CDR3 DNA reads TGTGCCAGCAGCCCCCCTGGGGGCTCCTATAATTCACCCCTCCACTTT. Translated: CASSPPGGSYNSPLHF.

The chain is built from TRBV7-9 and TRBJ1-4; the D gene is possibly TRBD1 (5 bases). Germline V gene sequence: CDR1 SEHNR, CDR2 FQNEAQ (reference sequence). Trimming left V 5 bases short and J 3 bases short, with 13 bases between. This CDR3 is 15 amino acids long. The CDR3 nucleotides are TGTGCCAGCAGCCAAACCCGGGGCGCTAATGAAAAACTGTTTTTT. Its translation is CASSQTRGANEKLFF.